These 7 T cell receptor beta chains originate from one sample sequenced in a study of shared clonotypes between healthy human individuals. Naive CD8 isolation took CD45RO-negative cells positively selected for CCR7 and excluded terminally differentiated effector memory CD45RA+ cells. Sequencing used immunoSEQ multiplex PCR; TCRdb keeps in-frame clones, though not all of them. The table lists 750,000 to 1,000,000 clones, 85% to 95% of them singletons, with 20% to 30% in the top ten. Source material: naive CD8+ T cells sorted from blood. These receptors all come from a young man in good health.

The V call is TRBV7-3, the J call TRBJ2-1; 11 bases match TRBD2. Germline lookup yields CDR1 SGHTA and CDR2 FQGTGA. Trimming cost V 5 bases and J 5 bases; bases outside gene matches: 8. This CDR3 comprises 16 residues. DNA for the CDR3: TGTGCCAGCAGCATCCTTAGCGGGAGGGCGGACAATGAGCAGTTCTTC. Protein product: CASSILSGRADNEQFF.

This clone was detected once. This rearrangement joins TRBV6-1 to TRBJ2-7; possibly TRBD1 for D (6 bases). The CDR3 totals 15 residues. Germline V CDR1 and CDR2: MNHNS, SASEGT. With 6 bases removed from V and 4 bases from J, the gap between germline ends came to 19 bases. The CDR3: CASRLLTGHNYEQYF. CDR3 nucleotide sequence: TGTGCCAGCAGGCTCCTTACGGGACACAATTACGAGCAGTACTTC.

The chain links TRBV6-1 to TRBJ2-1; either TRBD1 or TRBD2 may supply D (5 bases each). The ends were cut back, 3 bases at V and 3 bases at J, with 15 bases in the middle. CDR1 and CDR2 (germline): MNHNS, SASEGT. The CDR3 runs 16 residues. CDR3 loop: CASSEVPGRNYNEQFF. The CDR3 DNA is TGTGCCAGCAGTGAGGTACCGGGACGGAACTACAATGAGCAGTTCTTC.

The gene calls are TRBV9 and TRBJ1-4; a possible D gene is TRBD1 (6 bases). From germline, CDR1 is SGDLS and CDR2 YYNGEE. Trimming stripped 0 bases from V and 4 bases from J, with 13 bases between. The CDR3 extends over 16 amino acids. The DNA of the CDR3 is TGTGCCAGCAGCGTAGCACGCGACAGGCATAATGAAAAACTGTTTTTT. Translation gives CASSVARDRHNEKLFF.

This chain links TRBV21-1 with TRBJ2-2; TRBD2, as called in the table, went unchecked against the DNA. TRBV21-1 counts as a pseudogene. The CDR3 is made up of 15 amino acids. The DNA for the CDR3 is TGTGCCAGCAGCTGGGGGGAGGCATACACCGGGGAGCTGTTTTTT. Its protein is CASSWGEAYTGELFF.

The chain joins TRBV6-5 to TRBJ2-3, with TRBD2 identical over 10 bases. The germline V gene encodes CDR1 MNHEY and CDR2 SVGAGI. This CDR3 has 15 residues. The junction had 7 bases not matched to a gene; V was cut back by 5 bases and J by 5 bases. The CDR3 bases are TGTGCCAGCAGTCCTAAAGCGGGAGGGATAGATACGCAGTATTTT. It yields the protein CASSPKAGGIDTQYF.

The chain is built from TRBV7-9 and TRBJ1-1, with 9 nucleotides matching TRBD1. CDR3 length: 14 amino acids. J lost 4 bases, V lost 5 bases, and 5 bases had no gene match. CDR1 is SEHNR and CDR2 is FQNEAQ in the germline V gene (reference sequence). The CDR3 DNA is TGTGCCAGCAGCCCGGGACAGGGATTCACTGAAGCTTTCTTT. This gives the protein CASSPGQGFTEAFF.